The present TCR beta chain was sequenced within a study of T cells in localized non-small cell lung cancer. The study's findings and limits: Sequencing involved a lone tumor region, leaving heterogeneity possible. Uninvolved neighboring lung showed the greatest T cell clonality, exceeding tumor. The appearance of a median about 62 of the top 100 tumor clones was seen in adjacent lung.

This CDR3 spans 15 amino acids. The V gene lost 1 base and the J gene lost 1 base, with 8 bases spanning the gap. CDR1 is SGHKS, CDR2 YYEKEE, per germline (reference sequence). About this clone itself: The antigen remains undetermined.

Produced via immunoSEQ multiplex PCR; TCRdb's table is partial and in-frame only. The data hold around 21,000 clones, with around 83% observed a single time. The input for sequencing was peripheral blood, taken before any cancer treatment. This receptor was identified in a man aged 35 to 69 with stage I lung adenocarcinoma. The V and J genes are TRBV5-5 and TRBJ2-2, with no clear D. CDR3 in amino acids: CASSLSVQNTGELFF. CDR3 coding DNA: TGTGCCAGCAGCTTGAGCGTACAGAACACCGGGGAGCTGTTTTTT.